This T cell receptor (beta chain) stems from a study of Ad26.COV2.S vaccination and SARS-CoV-2 variants. The protocol was immunoSEQ multiplex PCR, while the TCRdb copy is restricted to in-frame clones and leaves out a portion. This table holds approximately 400,000 clones, around 92% found once. The CDR3 sequence is 14 residues long. Unmatched junction bases numbered 4, after V lost 1 base and J lost 8 bases. Per the germline V gene, CDR1 is MNHEY and CDR2 is SMNVEV (reference sequence). The sequenced sample was peripheral blood, obtained after recovery from COVID-19. The clonotype originates from a human donor who had recovered from COVID-19. The chain carries TRBV27 and TRBJ2-1, with 8 bases that match TRBD1. The CDR3 coding sequence is TGTGCCAGCAGTTTATACCCAGGGGGCGATGAGCAGTTCTTC. The encoded protein is CASSLYPGGDEQFF.